A selection of T cell receptor beta chains follows, all from one sample in a study of patients and donors after allogeneic stem cell transplantation. TCRdb re-called the RT-PCR reads with MiXCR, one entry per CDR3 protein. The sample carries 65,000 to 80,000 distinct CDR3 sequences, around 27% recorded once. The sample was blood, either unsorted or a sorted T cell fraction (not recorded which). The receptors come from a human donor who was either an allogeneic HSCT recipient or a stem cell or donor lymphocyte infusion donor (not recorded which). It is not recorded whose cells these are; they may come from a transplant donor. CDR3s include the opening cysteine and the closing phenylalanine or tryptophan. A D gene is named only where the DNA matches it firmly. Size is omitted from some rows. Given values are once, few, many or a class for expanded clones.

cdr3_nt cdr3_aa j_call clone_size d_call v_call
TGTGCCAGCAGCGGACCGGGACGAATGAAATCCGGGGAGCTGTTTTTT CASSGPGRMKSGELFF TRBJ2-2 NA NA TRBV5-6
TGTGCCAGCAGGCCCAGACAGGGGTGGGTTGAAGCTTTCTTT CASRPRQGWVEAFF TRBJ1-1 few TRBD1 TRBV12-3/TRBV12-4
TGTGCCAGCAGCCATTTCTACGAGCAGTACTTC CASSHFYEQYF TRBJ2-7 NA NA TRBV14
TGTGCCAGCAGTTACTCTCTTTTAGCGGCAAATGAGCAGTTCTTC CASSYSLLAANEQFF TRBJ2-1 NA NA TRBV6-5
TGTGCCAGCAGGCCAGAACCCTACGAGCAGTACTTC CASRPEPYEQYF TRBJ2-7 few NA TRBV2
TGTGCCAGCAGCTTCCAGGGGGATACGCAGTATTTT CASSFQGDTQYF TRBJ2-3 few NA TRBV7-8
TGTGCCACCAGCAGACAGATTATCCACGGGTCGGGGACTGAAGCTTTCTTT CATSRQIIHGSGTEAFF TRBJ1-1 few NA TRBV15
TGTGCCAGCCGGCTAACCGGGGAGCTGTTTTTT CASRLTGELFF TRBJ2-2 NA NA TRBV6-6
TGTGCCAGCAGTTTAGGCCCGGGACTAGTGGGCGAGACCCAGTACTTC CASSLGPGLVGETQYF TRBJ2-5 few TRBD2 TRBV28
TGTGCCAGCAGCAAGGGAGTATTGAACACTGAAGCTTTCTTT CASSKGVLNTEAFF TRBJ1-1 NA NA TRBV12-3/TRBV12-4
TGCAGTGCCCCAATGCCAGGGGAGGGGGAGCTGTTTTTT CSAPMPGEGELFF TRBJ2-2 NA NA TRBV20-1
TGTGCCAGCAGCTTAAGACAGCCTCACGAGCAGTACTTC CASSLRQPHEQYF TRBJ2-7 NA NA TRBV7-6
TGTGCCAGCAGTGAGCAGGGGACCTCCTACAATGAGCAGTTCTTC CASSEQGTSYNEQFF TRBJ2-1 NA NA TRBV2
TGTGCCAGCAGCGTTGCGGCAGGGTACTTCTACGAGCAGTACTTC CASSVAAGYFYEQYF TRBJ2-7 NA NA TRBV9
TGTGCCACCAGCAGACAGGGACTAAAAGAGACCCAGTACTTC CATSRQGLKETQYF TRBJ2-5 NA TRBD2 TRBV15
TGCAGCGTTGAAGCTCGTCTAGTTAAAGAAGAAGCTTTCTTT CSVEARLVKEEAFF TRBJ1-1 few NA TRBV29-1